The source of this T cell receptor (beta chain) is a study of cytomegalovirus exposure and HLA in healthy donors. Study-wide context: Earlier findings included about 120 million unique TCR beta sequences obtained from around 180 million T cells.

With 60 Vbeta and 13 Jbeta primers, the PCR was carried out. Per the original methods: In a later analysis, of tens of millions of unique beta chains, 9 million to 11 million appeared in at least two donors. The protocol was immunoSEQ multiplex PCR, while the TCRdb copy is restricted to in-frame clones and leaves out a portion. The DNA was the basis for D and trimming; V, J and clone size are from that table. Among 90,000 to 120,000 clones listed, 77% were seen once. Findings of the study overall: One variant, a missense change in DCLRE1C, was linked in a later analysis to TCR beta V- and J-gene trimming.

The donors (healthy individuals) were bone marrow donors. Trimming took off 3 bases at V and 8 bases at J, with 16 bases between the two ends. Looked up from germline, CDR1 is LNHDA and CDR2 is SQIVND (reference sequence). The CDR3 loop spans 15 amino acids. As concerns this clone: Its antigen is currently unknown.

The rearrangement joins TRBV19 to TRBJ1-4; D may be TRBD1 (5 bases). The sample consisted of PBMCs. This clonotype originated in a male donor in good health and CMV-seronegative. CDR3 residues: CASSMAGLQREKLFF. Here the CDR3 DNA reads TGTGCCAGTAGTATGGCGGGACTGCAGCGAGAAAAACTGTTTTTT.